The 8 T cell receptor beta chains below all came from one sample that was sequenced in a study of beta chain features in type 1 diabetes. Their antigen targets remain unknown. Overall study results and limits: Among patients with Type 1 diabetes, TCRB CDR3s were moderately but significantly shorter in every one of the four CD4+ subsets.

Of the isolated RNA, all was reverse transcribed, and so the sequenced material was expressed TCRB transcripts. Assay used: immunoSEQ multiplex PCR; TCRdb lists only in-frame clones, some missing. This repertoire shows about 260,000 clones, 24% found once; its top ten account for more than 0.009%. The sample comprised naive CD4+ T cells from blood. These receptors all stem from a woman in her 30s with type 1 diabetes.

In its sample, this clone was seen a few times. The CDR3, as DNA: TGTGCCAGCAGCGACACATATGCGCAGTATTTT. Its protein product is CASSDTYAQYF. V gene TRBV28 combines with J gene TRBJ2-3; D is unresolved. The V and J ends lost 6 bases and 10 bases respectively, with 11 bases between them. This CDR3 comprises 11 residues. CDR1 and CDR2 (germline): MDHEN, SYDVKM.

The rearrangement uses TRBV9 and TRBJ2-5; 7 nucleotides align to TRBD1. The CDR3 spans 13 residues. Germline V lookup: CDR1 SGDLS, CDR2 YYNGEE. Trimming took 2 bases from V and 4 from J; bases not matched to a gene: 2. This CDR3 reads CASSVPGGETQYF. In DNA, the CDR3 is TGTGCCAGCAGCGTCCCAGGGGGAGAGACCCAGTACTTC.

As DNA, the CDR3 is TGTGCCAGCAGCGACCGGGATTCCTATGGCTACACCTTC. Residues: CASSDRDSYGYTF. This rearrangement joins TRBV25-1 to TRBJ1-2; no definite D call. Between the trimmed V and J ends, which lost 6 bases and 4 bases, there was a span of 12 bases. The CDR3 is made up of 13 amino acids. Germline V gives CDR1 MGHDK, CDR2 SYGVNS.

This clone was counted a single time. The chain carries TRBV2 and TRBJ2-2, with 7 bases lining up with TRBD2. CDR1 SNHLY and CDR2 FYNNEI come from the germline V gene. CDR3 length: 13 residues. With V trimmed by 8 bases and J by 3 bases, 3 bases remained unmatched. The CDR3 sequence: CASGLGDTGELFF. DNA for the CDR3: TGTGCCAGCGGACTAGGTGACACCGGGGAGCTGTTTTTT.

This clone showed up just a few times. This chain links TRBV30 with TRBJ2-2; D is perhaps TRBD2 (6 bases). The CDR3 totals 14 residues. In germline, CDR1 is GTSNPN, CDR2 SVGIG (reference sequence). Trimming shortened V by 3 bases and J by 6 bases, and 14 bases separated the two germline ends. The CDR3 spells CAWSSGRGAGELFF. The CDR3, as DNA: TGTGCCTGGAGCTCCGGGAGAGGGGCCGGGGAGCTGTTTTTT.

V usage is TRBV15 and J usage is TRBJ2-7, with TRBD2 identical over 7 bases. V was clipped by 0 bases and J by 0 bases; unmatched bases: 2. This CDR3 has 15 residues. CDR1 and CDR2 from the germline V gene are LNHNV and YYDKDF (reference sequence). CDR3 sequence (DNA): TGTGCCACCAGCAGAGAAGCGGGATACTCCTACGAGCAGTACTTC. Its protein product is CATSREAGYSYEQYF.

Note on this clone: Other DNA sequences in this specimen translate into the identical CDR3. The J gene is TRBJ2-3, the V gene TRBV9, with D unclear. Trimming left V 4 bases short and J 0 bases short, with 3 bases between. The CDR3 spans 12 residues. Germline V gives CDR1 SGDLS, CDR2 YYNGEE. CDR3 sequence: CASSPSTDTQYF. The DNA of the CDR3 is TGTGCCAGCAGCCCAAGCACAGATACGCAGTATTTT.

V gene TRBV29-1 combines with J gene TRBJ1-4, with 7 bases aligning to TRBD1. Unmatched junction bases numbered 7, after V lost 6 bases and J lost 3 bases. The CDR3 consists of 14 residues. The germline gives CDR1 SQVTM, CDR2 ANQGSEA. The CDR3 protein is CSVTAGTANEKLFF. As DNA, the CDR3 is TGCAGCGTCACAGCCGGGACAGCTAATGAAAAACTGTTTTTT.